The present entry profiles one T cell receptor beta chain with its context. The sample is drawn from a study of blood T cell repertoires in COVID-19. Participant reports of clinical history set cohort assignment. In the original processing: Researchers report that nucleated cell counts were estimated from reference gene primer amplification. The table came from immunoSEQ multiplex PCR; TCRdb's copy has only in-frame clones and leaves some out. That table is the source of V, J and clone size, and D and trimming were worked out from the DNA. The sample lists about 280,000 clones, 85% seen once, with 2.5% to 3% in the top ten. The source material was PBMCs or T cells enriched from blood (not recorded which). The sequence came from a woman in her 50s who had recovered from COVID-19.

DNA of the CDR3: TGTGCCAGCAGCTTAGCGTGGACAGGAAATAATGAAAAACTGTTTTTT. This gives the protein CASSLAWTGNNEKLFF. The gene calls are TRBV7-9 and TRBJ1-4; 7 nucleotides match TRBD1. The CDR3 contains 16 residues. J lost 4 bases, V lost 0 bases, and 5 bases had no gene match. The germline CDR1 and CDR2 sequences are SEHNR and FQNEAQ (reference sequence). Drawing the rest from reference TRBV7-9 and TRBJ1-4, the complete variable domain is DTGVSQNPRHKITKRGQNVTFRCDPISEHNRLYWYRQTLGQGPEFLTYFQNEAQLEKSRLLSDRFSAERPKGSFSTLEIQRTEQGDSAMYLCASSLAWTGNNEKLFFGSGTQLSVL.